Listed below are T cell receptor beta chains from one sample, sequenced in a study of cytomegalovirus exposure and HLA in healthy donors. Sequenced by immunoSEQ multiplex PCR; TCRdb stores in-frame clones only, minus some. This sample has some 60,000 clones, with around 96% found just once. Sequenced: PBMCs. The receptors derive from a man aged 18 to 29 in good health and CMV-seronegative. Each CDR3 is given with its conserved first and last residue. Clone size is shown for a subset of rows, as once, few, many or a class of expanded clone.

j_call	cdr3_length	v_call	clone_size	cdr3_aa
TRBJ2-7	18	TRBV28	NA	CASSFILSLAGAGYEQYF
TRBJ2-7	14	TRBV27	NA	CASSLRLAGVEQYF
TRBJ1-1	13	TRBV6-4	NA	CASSRTVNTEAFF
TRBJ1-4	14	TRBV28	once	CASSPGTGREKLFF
TRBJ2-2	15	TRBV27	NA	CASMAGGPYTGELFF
TRBJ2-5	15	TRBV28	NA	CASSLRQGARETQYF
TRBJ1-4	16	TRBV2	once	CASSANEADMGEKLFF
TRBJ1-5	13	TRBV7-2	NA	CASSPTDDQPQHF
TRBJ2-2	16	TRBV29-1	once	CSGGGTSGTSTGELFF
TRBJ1-2	13	TRBV7-9	NA	CASSRQGHYGYTF
TRBJ2-7	14	TRBV7-8	NA	CASSQGTGGNEQYF
TRBJ2-3	15	TRBV5-6	NA	CASSLVLAGVDTQYF
TRBJ2-1	14	TRBV10-3	NA	CAISWREGYNEQFF
TRBJ1-5	15	TRBV18	NA	CASSLTGVSNQPQHF
TRBJ2-7	14	TRBV6-1	NA	CASSEAGFGGEQYF
TRBJ2-6	17	TRBV18	NA	CASSPTADYSGANVLTF
TRBJ2-7	15	TRBV2	NA	CASSEYSIPSYEQYF
TRBJ2-3	16	TRBV28	NA	CASSSPSGGKGDTQYF
TRBJ1-2	12	TRBV2	NA	CASSVRGHGYTF
TRBJ2-2	15	TRBV29-1	NA	CSVEAPTGRTGELFF
TRBJ2-3	20	TRBV4-1	NA	CASSQEQGPPGTSGTDTQYF
TRBJ2-4	15	TRBV15	NA	CATSSHQGAKNIQYF
TRBJ1-5	16	TRBV15	NA	CATSRVWTGSNQPQHF
TRBJ2-1	15	TRBV6-4	few	CASSAAGEGGNEQFF
TRBJ1-2	14	TRBV7-9	NA	CASSIQTGNYGYTF
TRBJ1-2	16	TRBV6-6	NA	CATGELDRVSNYGYTF
TRBJ2-3	15	TRBV7-2	NA	CASSNGQGATDTQYF
TRBJ2-3	15	TRBV9	once	CASSVRALGTDTQYF
TRBJ2-1	14	TRBV6-6	NA	CASSTRDRGGEQFF
TRBJ2-5	17	TRBV10-3	NA	CAISESGLAGIQETQYF
TRBJ1-2	13	TRBV19	NA	CASSIGQLYGYTF
TRBJ2-5	19	TRBV7-8	NA	CASSLDWTGGLINGETQYF
TRBJ2-1	15	TRBV2	NA	CASTEEGPTGNEQFF
TRBJ2-7	14	TRBV28	NA	CASSSHREPYEQYF
TRBJ2-7	19	TRBV1	NA	CTSSQDRAETSASSYEQYF
TRBJ2-6	14	TRBV29-1	NA	CSAINGAGANVLTF
TRBJ2-3	14	TRBV5-1	NA	CASSLRGRDDTQYF
TRBJ1-3	16	TRBV5-1	NA	CASSFEALSSGNTIYF
TRBJ2-7	15	TRBV27	NA	CASSSKGDRYYEQYF
TRBJ2-1	14	TRBV9	once	CASSAGLAGVEQFF
TRBJ2-5	15	TRBV27	NA	CASSITRGNQETQYF
TRBJ2-7	14	TRBV6-4	NA	CASAKTGEGDEQYF
TRBJ2-3	16	TRBV28	NA	CASSLTTSGTTDTQYF
TRBJ2-3	15	TRBV2	NA	CASSERLAGTDTQYF